The clone carrying this T cell receptor beta chain was counted a few times. Its antigen is not identified. TCR alpha and TCR beta cDNA libraries with sample barcodes and UMIs came from 5'RACE using constant-segment primers. TCRdb used MiXCR to reprocess the 5' RACE reads, holding one entry per CDR3 protein. In the table there are 150,000 to 200,000 distinct CDR3 sequences, roughly 20% of which are singletons. These data come from a study of T-cell memory formation after mild COVID-19. The CDR3 contains 20 residues. Germline V gene lookup returns CDR1 SGHRS and CDR2 YFSETQ. V lost 4 bases and J 1 base, leaving 29 bases between the germline ends. Study conclusions and caveats: Pre-infection memory showed some responding clones, and this suggested that cross-reactive memory joined. CD4+ clones that contracted lay mainly in CM and EM; CD8+ ones lay in EMRA. Nothing confirmed that second-wave clones peaking on day 37 were specific for SARS-CoV-2.

This sequence originates from a man aged 18 to 30 who had mild COVID-19 (a few samples of this study predate the infection). Cell type and time point are not known. Sequenced sample: PBMCs or a T cell subset sorted from them (not recorded which). V is TRBV5-1 and J is TRBJ1-1, with D possibly matching TRBD1 (6 bases). The DNA for the CDR3 is TGCGCCAGCAGCGGAACAACCCCGGGACATGTCACGTCGGCGAACACTGAAGCTTTCTTT. The encoded protein is CASSGTTPGHVTSANTEAFF.